Listed below are T cell receptor beta chains from one sample, sequenced in a study of T-cell memory formation after mild COVID-19. TCRdb used MiXCR to reprocess the 5' RACE reads, holding one entry per CDR3 protein. The table has just under 550,000 distinct CDR3 sequences, approximately 20% seen once. What was sequenced was PBMCs or a T cell subset sorted from them (not recorded which). These receptors all come from an adult woman who had mild COVID-19 (a few samples of this study predate the infection). Cell type and time point are not known. The CDR3 runs from the conserved cysteine through the conserved F or W. A D gene is named only where the DNA matches it firmly. Clone size is stated in some rows and not others, as once, few, many or a class when expanded.

D	J	size	V	CDR3
NA	TRBJ2-5	few	TRBV23-1	CASSLWGVETQYF
NA	TRBJ2-7	few	TRBV7-8	CASASLGISYEQYF
TRBD1	TRBJ1-2	few	TRBV12-3/TRBV12-4	CASTDRGAYGYTF
TRBD1	TRBJ2-7	NA	TRBV7-9	CASSPEGTGGAEQYF
NA	TRBJ2-7	few	TRBV7-2	CASSLVSGVISYEQYF
TRBD2	TRBJ2-7	many	TRBV6-2/TRBV6-3	CASRGTSGGEQYF
NA	TRBJ1-1	few	TRBV20-1	CSARAGGAAEAFF
NA	TRBJ2-1	NA	TRBV4-3	CASSRVGANEQFF
TRBD1	TRBJ1-2	NA	TRBV9	CASSVTGTVLYGYTF
TRBD2	TRBJ2-1	few	TRBV5-1	CASSLLELAGGPFSYNEQFF
NA	TRBJ2-1	many	TRBV7-9	CASSRAELYNEQFF
TRBD2	TRBJ2-3	NA	TRBV9	CASSFSSGGGTDTQYF
TRBD2	TRBJ2-3	NA	TRBV20-1	CSARDRAAGLAGAPGTDTQYF
NA	TRBJ1-6	few	TRBV12-3/TRBV12-4	CASSLARVGPRSPLHF
NA	TRBJ2-7	few	TRBV10-3	CAISPQGSYEQYF
TRBD1	TRBJ2-7	NA	TRBV9	CASSPSDRVGWQQYF
TRBD1	TRBJ1-4	NA	TRBV5-5	CASSWRPGQGATNEKLFF
TRBD1	TRBJ2-2	few	TRBV6-1	CASSAAGGTTGELFF
TRBD1	TRBJ2-3	few	TRBV11-3	CASSRTGRLDTQYF
NA	TRBJ2-3	NA	TRBV18	CASSPRSTITDTQYF
NA	TRBJ2-2	few	TRBV4-1	CASSQVSRSTGELFF
NA	TRBJ1-6	NA	TRBV7-2	CASSAPGVANSPLHF